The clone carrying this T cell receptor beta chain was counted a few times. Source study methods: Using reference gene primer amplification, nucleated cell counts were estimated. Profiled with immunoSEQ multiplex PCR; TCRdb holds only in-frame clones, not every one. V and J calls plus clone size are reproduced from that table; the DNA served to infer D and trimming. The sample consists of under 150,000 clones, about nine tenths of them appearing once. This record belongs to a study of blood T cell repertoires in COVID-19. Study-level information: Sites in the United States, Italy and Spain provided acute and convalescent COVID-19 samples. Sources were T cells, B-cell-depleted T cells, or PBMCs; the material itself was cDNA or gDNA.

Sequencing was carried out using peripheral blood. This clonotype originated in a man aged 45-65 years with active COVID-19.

CDR3 sequence: CASSMSGIAANEQFF. CDR3 nucleotides: TGTGCCAGTAGTATGTCAGGGATAGCGGCAAATGAGCAGTTCTTC. This chain links TRBV19 with TRBJ2-1; D possibly corresponds to TRBD2 (6 bases). The germline V gene has CDR1 LNHDA and CDR2 SQIVND (reference sequence). Trimming took off 3 bases at V and 7 bases at J, with 16 bases between the two ends. The CDR3 totals 15 residues.